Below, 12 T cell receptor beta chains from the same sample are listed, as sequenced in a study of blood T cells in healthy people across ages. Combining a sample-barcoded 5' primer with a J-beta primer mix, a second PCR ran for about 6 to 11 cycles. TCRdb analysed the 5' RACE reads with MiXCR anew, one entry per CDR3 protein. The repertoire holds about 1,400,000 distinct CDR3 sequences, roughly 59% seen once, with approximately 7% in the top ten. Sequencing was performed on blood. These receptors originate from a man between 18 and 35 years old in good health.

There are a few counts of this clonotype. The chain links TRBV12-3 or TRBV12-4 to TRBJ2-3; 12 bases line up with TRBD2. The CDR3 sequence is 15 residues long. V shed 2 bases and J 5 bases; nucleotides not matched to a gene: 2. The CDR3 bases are TGTGCCAGCAGTTTACTAGCGGGAGGGGTAGATACGCAGTATTTT. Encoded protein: CASSLLAGGVDTQYF.

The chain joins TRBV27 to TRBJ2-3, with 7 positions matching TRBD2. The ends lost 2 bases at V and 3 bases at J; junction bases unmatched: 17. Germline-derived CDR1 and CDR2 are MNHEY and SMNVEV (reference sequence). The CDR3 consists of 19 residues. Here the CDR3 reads CASSLGGPQAGLGTDTQYF. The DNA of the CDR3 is TGTGCCAGCAGTTTAGGGGGTCCCCAAGCGGGGCTGGGGACAGATACGCAGTATTTT.

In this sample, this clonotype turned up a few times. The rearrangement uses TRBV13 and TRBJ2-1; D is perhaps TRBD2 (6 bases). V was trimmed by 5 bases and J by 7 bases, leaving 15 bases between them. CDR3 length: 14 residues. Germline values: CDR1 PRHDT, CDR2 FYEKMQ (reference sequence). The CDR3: CASSKRAIVNEQFF. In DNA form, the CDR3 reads TGTGCCAGCAGCAAGCGGGCCATAGTTAATGAGCAGTTCTTC.

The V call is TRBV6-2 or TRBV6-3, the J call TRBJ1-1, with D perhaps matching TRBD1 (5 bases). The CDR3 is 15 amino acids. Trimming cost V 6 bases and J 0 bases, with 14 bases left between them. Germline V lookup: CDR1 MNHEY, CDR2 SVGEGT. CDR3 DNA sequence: TGTGCCAGCAGGCCCTGGGGGGGGTTGAACACTGAAGCTTTCTTT. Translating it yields CASRPWGGLNTEAFF.

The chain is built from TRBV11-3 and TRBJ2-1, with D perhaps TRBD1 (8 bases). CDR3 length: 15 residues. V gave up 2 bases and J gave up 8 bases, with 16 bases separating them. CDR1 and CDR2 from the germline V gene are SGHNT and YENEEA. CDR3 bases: TGTGCCAGCAGCTTACAGGACAGGGAGGGCTATGAGCAGTTCTTC. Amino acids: CASSLQDREGYEQFF.

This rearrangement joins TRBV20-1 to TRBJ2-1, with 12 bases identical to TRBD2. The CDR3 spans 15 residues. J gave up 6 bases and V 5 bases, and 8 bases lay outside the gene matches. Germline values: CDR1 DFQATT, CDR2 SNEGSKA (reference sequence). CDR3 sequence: CSAVPGLAGSNEQFF. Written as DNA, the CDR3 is TGCAGTGCTGTCCCGGGACTAGCGGGTTCCAATGAGCAGTTCTTC.

CDR3: CSAQSQGTRVGTQYF. The CDR3 nucleotides are TGCAGTGCCCAGTCGCAAGGGACTAGAGTCGGGACCCAGTACTTC. This sequence joins TRBV20-1 and TRBJ2-5; 8 bases line up with TRBD2. The CDR3 is 15 residues long. CDR1 and CDR2 (germline): DFQATT, SNEGSKA (reference sequence). Trimming at V came to 6 bases and at J to 7 bases, leaving 16 bases not matched to a gene.

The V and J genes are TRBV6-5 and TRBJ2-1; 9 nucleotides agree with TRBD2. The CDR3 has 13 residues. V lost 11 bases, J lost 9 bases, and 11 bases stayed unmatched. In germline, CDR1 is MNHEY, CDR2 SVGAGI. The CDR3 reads CACRGGALSEQFF. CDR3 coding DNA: TGTGCCTGTCGCGGGGGGGCCCTGAGTGAGCAGTTCTTC.

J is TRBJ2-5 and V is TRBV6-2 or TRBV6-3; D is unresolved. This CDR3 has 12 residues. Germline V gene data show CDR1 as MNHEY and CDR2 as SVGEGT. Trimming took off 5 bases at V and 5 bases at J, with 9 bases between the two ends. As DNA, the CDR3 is TGTGCCAGCAGTCTGATGTCGGAGACCCAGTACTTC. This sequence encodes CASSLMSETQYF.

This CDR3 reads CASSWPAGAGGPDEQFF. The CDR3 region has the DNA TGTGCCAGCAGTTGGCCCGCGGGAGCGGGGGGGCCCGATGAGCAGTTCTTC. The J gene is TRBJ2-1, the V gene TRBV6-2 or TRBV6-3; 10 nucleotides agree with TRBD2. The CDR3 spans 17 residues. CDR1 is MNHEY, CDR2 SVGEGT, per germline. The ends lost 4 bases at V and 8 bases at J; junction bases unmatched: 14.

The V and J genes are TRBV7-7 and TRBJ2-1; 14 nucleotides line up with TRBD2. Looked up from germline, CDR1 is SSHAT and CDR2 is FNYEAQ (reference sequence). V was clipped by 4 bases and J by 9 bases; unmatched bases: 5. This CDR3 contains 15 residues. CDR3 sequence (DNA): TGTGCCAGCAGCTCGGGACTAGCGGGAGCTGGTGAGCAGTTCTTC. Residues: CASSSGLAGAGEQFF. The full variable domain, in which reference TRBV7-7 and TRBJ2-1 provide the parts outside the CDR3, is GAGVSQSPRYKVTKRGQDVTLRCDPISSHATLYWYQQALGQGPEFLTYFNYEAQPDKSGLPSDRFSAERPEGSISTLTIQRTEQRDSAMYRCASSSGLAGAGEQFFGPGTRLTVL.

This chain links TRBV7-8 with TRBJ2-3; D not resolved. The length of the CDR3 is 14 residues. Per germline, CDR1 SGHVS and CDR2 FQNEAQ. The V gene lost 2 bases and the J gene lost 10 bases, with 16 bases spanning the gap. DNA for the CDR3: TGTGCCAGCAGCTTACCCCGTGGGCCGATGGCGCAGTATTTT. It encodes CASSLPRGPMAQYF. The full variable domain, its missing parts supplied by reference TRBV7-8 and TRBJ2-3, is GAGVSQSPRYKVAKRGQDVALRCDPISGHVSLFWYQQALGQGPEFLTYFQNEAQLDKSGLPSDRFFAERPEGSVSTLKIQRTQQEDSAVYLCASSLPRGPMAQYFGPGTRLTVL.